This T cell receptor (beta chain) stems from a study of sequential checkpoint blockade in melanoma. Sequenced by immunoSEQ multiplex PCR; TCRdb stores in-frame clones only, minus some. The sample consists of some 9,600 clones, approximately 80% of them appearing once. V dropped 3 bases and J dropped 1 base, with 12 bases sitting between them. The length of the CDR3 is 16 residues. The germline CDR1 and CDR2 sequences are LGHNA and YSLEER. The treatment was: randomized to nivolumab then ipilimumab (arm A) or the reverse (arm B). Live CD3+CD8+ CD19− CD56− cells were sorted from PBMCs. The input for sequencing was CD8+ T cells sorted from blood (inferred from file names), taken from a patient given nivolumab and ipilimumab in sequence. The chain employs TRBV4-3 and TRBJ1-4; tentatively, D is TRBD1 (6 bases). The clonotype comes from a human donor with melanoma. The CDR3 DNA follows: TGCGCCAGCAGCCAGTACGCAGGGGTAACTAATGAAAAACTGTTTTTT. It encodes CASSQYAGVTNEKLFF.